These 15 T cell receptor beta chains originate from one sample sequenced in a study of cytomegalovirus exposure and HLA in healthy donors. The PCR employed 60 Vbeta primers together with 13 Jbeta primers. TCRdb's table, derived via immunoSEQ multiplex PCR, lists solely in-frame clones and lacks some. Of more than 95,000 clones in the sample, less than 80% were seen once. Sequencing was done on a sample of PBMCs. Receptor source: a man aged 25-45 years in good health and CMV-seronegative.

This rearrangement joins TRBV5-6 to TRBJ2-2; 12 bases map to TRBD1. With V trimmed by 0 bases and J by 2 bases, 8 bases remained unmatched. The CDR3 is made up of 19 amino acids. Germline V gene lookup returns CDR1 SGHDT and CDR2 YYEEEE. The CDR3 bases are TGTGCCAGCAGCTTGGTCCCCGGGACAGGGGGCGGAAACACCGGGGAGCTGTTTTTT. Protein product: CASSLVPGTGGGNTGELFF.

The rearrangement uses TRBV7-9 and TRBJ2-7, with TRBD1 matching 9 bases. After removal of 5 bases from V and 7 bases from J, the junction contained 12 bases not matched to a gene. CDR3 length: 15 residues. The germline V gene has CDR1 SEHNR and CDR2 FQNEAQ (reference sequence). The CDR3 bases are TGTGCCAGCAGCACCAGACAGGGGGATTTAGGGGAGCAGTACTTC. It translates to CASSTRQGDLGEQYF.

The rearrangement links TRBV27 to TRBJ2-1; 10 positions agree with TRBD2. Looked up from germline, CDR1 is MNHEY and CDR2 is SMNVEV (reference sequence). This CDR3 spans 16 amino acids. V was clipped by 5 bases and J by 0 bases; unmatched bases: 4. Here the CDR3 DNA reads TGTGCCAGCAGTCCTAGCGGGGGCGACTCCTACAATGAGCAGTTCTTC. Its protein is CASSPSGGDSYNEQFF.

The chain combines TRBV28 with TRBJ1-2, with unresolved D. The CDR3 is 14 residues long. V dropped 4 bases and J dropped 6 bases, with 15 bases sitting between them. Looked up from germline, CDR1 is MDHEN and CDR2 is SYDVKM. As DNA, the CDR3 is TGTGCCAGCAGTTCCCAGCGGGGTGCAGATGGCTACACCTTC. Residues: CASSSQRGADGYTF.

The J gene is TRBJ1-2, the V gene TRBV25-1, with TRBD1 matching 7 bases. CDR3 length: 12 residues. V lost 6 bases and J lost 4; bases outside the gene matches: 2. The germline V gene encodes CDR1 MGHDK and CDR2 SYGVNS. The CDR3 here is CASSHRGYGYTF. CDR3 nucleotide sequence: TGTGCCAGCAGCCACAGGGGCTATGGCTACACCTTC.

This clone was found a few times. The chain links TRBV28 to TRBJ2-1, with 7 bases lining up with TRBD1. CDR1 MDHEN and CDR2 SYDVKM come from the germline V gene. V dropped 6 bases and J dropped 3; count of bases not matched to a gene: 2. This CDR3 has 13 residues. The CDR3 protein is CASRGQNYNEQFF. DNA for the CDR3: TGTGCCAGCAGGGGACAGAACTACAATGAGCAGTTCTTC.

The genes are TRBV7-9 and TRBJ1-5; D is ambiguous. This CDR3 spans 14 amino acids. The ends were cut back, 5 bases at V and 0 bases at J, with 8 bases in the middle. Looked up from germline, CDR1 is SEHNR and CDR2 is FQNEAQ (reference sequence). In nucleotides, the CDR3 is TGTGCCAGCAGCGACTACCTTAGCAATCAGCCCCAGCATTTT. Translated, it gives CASSDYLSNQPQHF.

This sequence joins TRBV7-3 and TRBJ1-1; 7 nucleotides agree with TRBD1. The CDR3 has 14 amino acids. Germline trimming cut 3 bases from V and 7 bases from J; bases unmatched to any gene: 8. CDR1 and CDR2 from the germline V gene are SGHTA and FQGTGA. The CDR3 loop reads CASSLGRGYGEAFF. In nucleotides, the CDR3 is TGTGCCAGCAGCTTGGGCAGGGGGTATGGTGAAGCTTTCTTT.

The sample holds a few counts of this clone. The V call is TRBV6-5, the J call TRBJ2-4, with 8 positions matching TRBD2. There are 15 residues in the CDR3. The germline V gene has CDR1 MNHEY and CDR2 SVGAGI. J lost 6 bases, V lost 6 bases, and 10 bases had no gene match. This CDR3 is CASRERGGIGNIQYF. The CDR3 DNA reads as TGTGCCAGCAGGGAACGGGGGGGCATTGGAAACATTCAGTACTTC.

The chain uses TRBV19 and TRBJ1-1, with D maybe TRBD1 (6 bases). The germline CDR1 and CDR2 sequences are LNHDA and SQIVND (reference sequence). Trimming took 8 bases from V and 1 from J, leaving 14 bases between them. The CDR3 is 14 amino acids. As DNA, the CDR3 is TGTGCCAGTGGCAACAGGGCTTCGAACACTGAAGCTTTCTTT. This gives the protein CASGNRASNTEAFF.

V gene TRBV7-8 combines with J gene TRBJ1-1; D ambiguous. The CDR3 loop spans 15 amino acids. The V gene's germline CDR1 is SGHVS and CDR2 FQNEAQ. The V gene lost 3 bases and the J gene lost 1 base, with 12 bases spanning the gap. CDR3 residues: CASSFLSGKNTEAFF. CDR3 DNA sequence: TGTGCCAGCAGCTTTCTGTCGGGGAAGAACACTGAAGCTTTCTTT.

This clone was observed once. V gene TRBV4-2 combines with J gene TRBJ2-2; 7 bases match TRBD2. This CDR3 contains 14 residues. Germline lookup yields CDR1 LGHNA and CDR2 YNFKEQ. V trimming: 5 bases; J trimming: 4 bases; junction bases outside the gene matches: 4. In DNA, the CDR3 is TGTGCCAGCAGCGGCGGGGGACGCACCGGGGAGCTGTTTTTT. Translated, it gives CASSGGGRTGELFF.

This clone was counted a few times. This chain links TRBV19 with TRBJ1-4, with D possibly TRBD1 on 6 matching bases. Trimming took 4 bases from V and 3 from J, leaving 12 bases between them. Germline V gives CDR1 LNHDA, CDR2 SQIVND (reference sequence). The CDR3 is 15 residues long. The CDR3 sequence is CASSTPGGPNEKLFF. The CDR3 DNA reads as TGTGCCAGTAGTACCCCCGGGGGGCCTAATGAAAAACTGTTTTTT.

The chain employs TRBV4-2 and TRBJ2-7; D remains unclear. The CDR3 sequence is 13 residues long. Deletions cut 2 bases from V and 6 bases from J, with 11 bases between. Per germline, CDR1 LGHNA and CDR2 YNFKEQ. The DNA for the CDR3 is TGTGCCAGCAGCCAATCTACTACGAGCGAGCAGTACTTC. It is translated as CASSQSTTSEQYF.

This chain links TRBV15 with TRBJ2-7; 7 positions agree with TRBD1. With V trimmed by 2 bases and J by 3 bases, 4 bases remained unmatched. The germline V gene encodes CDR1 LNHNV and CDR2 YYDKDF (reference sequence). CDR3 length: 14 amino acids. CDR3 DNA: TGTGCCACCAGCAGACAACGGACAGGCTACGAGCAGTACTTC. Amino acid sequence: CATSRQRTGYEQYF.